Shown below are 29 T cell receptor beta chains from a single sample sequenced in a study of vaccination and CD4 T cells after COVID-19. Their specific antigens are unknown. The sample's treatment: roughly nine-day PBMC culture with coronavirus spike peptide pools or control peptides (ViraFEST assay). The Oncomine TCR Beta short-read assay was applied to DNA of cultured CD4+ T cells. TCRdb recomputed calls from the PCR reads with MiXCR, one row per CDR3 protein. The sample has about 23,000 distinct CDR3 sequences, roughly 62% seen once. The material was CD4+ T cells from blood, cultured in vitro, obtained after SARS-CoV-2 vaccination. All receptors come from a human donor who received a COVID-19 vaccine.

This chain joins TRBV6-1 and TRBJ1-5, with 10 bases matching TRBD1. V shed 8 bases and J 0 bases; nucleotides not matched to a gene: 4. Germline loops: CDR1 MNHNS, CDR2 SASEGT. The CDR3 contains 15 residues. CDR3 residues: CASGTGVYSNQPQHF. In nucleotides, the CDR3 is TGTGCCAGCGGGACAGGGGTTTATAGCAATCAGCCCCAGCATTTT.

This clonotype was observed a few times. The CDR3 DNA is TGTGCCAGCAGTTCCGATCGACAGGGCTACACTAAAAATGGCTACACCTTC. Translated, it gives CASSSDRQGYTKNGYTF. This chain connects TRBV27 to TRBJ1-2, with 7 bases fitting TRBD1. V lost 4 bases and J lost 6; bases outside the gene matches: 17. The CDR3 spans 17 residues. Per the germline V gene, CDR1 is MNHEY and CDR2 is SMNVEV (reference sequence).

V usage is TRBV20-1 and J usage is TRBJ1-6, with D unclear. Germline values: CDR1 DFQATT, CDR2 SNEGSKA (reference sequence). V lost 3 bases and J lost 4, with 16 bases in between. The CDR3 has 16 residues. The CDR3 reads CSASAFTPSYNSPLHF. The CDR3 DNA reads as TGCAGTGCTAGCGCCTTCACTCCCTCGTATAATTCACCCCTCCACTTT.

This chain joins TRBV19 and TRBJ1-1; no reliable D call. CDR1 is LNHDA and CDR2 is SQIVND in the germline V gene (reference sequence). This CDR3 contains 14 residues. The ends were cut back, 1 base at V and 4 bases at J, with 10 bases in the middle. The CDR3 loop reads CASSIGGRATEAFF. The DNA for the CDR3 is TGTGCCAGTAGTATAGGAGGACGAGCCACTGAAGCTTTCTTT.

The gene calls are TRBV19 and TRBJ1-2, with TRBD1 as a possible D gene (6 bases). This CDR3 spans 13 amino acids. Per the germline V gene, CDR1 is LNHDA and CDR2 is SQIVND (reference sequence). Trimming took off 3 bases at V and 7 bases at J, with 12 bases between the two ends. The CDR3 region is CASSIYREVGYTF. CDR3 DNA: TGTGCCAGTAGTATCTACAGGGAGGTTGGCTACACCTTC.

This sequence joins TRBV19 and TRBJ1-2, with D tentatively TRBD1 (5 bases). Trimming removed 5 bases from V and 5 bases from J, with 18 bases in between. Looked up from germline, CDR1 is LNHDA and CDR2 is SQIVND (reference sequence). There are 15 residues in the CDR3. The CDR3 is CASSPRPGTPYGYTF. The CDR3, as DNA: TGTGCCAGTAGTCCACGTCCCGGGACTCCGTATGGCTACACCTTC.

This clonotype was picked up a small number of times. This rearrangement joins TRBV7-6 to TRBJ2-1; 11 bases match TRBD2. Germline CDR1 and CDR2: SGHVS and FNYEAQ. Losses at the gene ends were 3 bases for V and 9 bases for J; bases not matched to a gene: 4. There are 14 residues in the CDR3. CDR3 loop: CASSFLAGGIEQFF. Written as DNA, the CDR3 is TGTGCCAGCAGCTTCCTAGCGGGGGGAATTGAGCAGTTCTTC.

The rearrangement uses TRBV5-4 and TRBJ2-3; 7 bases align to TRBD1. Germline V gives CDR1 SGHNT, CDR2 YYREEE (reference sequence). Trimming removed 0 bases from V and 2 bases from J; junction bases left unmatched: 15. This CDR3 is 19 amino acids long. CDR3: CASSLAQFRNRGDTDTQYF. The CDR3 DNA reads as TGTGCCAGCAGCTTGGCCCAGTTTCGTAACAGGGGTGACACAGATACGCAGTATTTT.

This chain uses TRBV19 with TRBJ1-6, with 8 bases fitting TRBD1. Germline V gene data show CDR1 as LNHDA and CDR2 as SQIVND (reference sequence). V dropped 6 bases and J dropped 9; count of bases not matched to a gene: 7. CDR3 length: 14 residues. The CDR3 nucleotides read TGTGCCAGTAGCGAAACAGGGGGGTTTTCACCCCTCCACTTT. Its protein is CASSETGGFSPLHF.

The J gene is TRBJ2-7, the V gene TRBV20-1, with 9 bases fitting TRBD1. Per germline, CDR1 DFQATT and CDR2 SNEGSKA (reference sequence). The CDR3 runs 13 residues. The V segment lost 4 bases and the J segment 7 bases; nucleotides outside the gene matches: 8. DNA for the CDR3: TGCAGTGCTATTACAGGGGGCGCGGGAGAGCAGTACTTC. Protein product: CSAITGGAGEQYF.

The rearrangement joins TRBV20-1 to TRBJ2-7; a possible D gene is TRBD1 (5 bases). Looked up from germline, CDR1 is DFQATT and CDR2 is SNEGSKA (reference sequence). V was pared by 0 bases and J by 2 bases, with 14 bases between. The CDR3 has 15 residues. The CDR3 DNA reads TGCAGTGCTAGAGATCTCGAGACAGACACCTACGAGCAGTACTTC. Its protein is CSARDLETDTYEQYF.

The chain is built from TRBV10-3 and TRBJ1-2; TRBD1 matches 11 bases. The CDR3 covers 16 residues. Per the germline V gene, CDR1 is ENHRY and CDR2 is SYGVKD. J was trimmed by 4 bases and V by 5 bases; bases with no gene match: 9. The CDR3 DNA follows: TGTGCCATCAGTAATGTAGGACAGGGGGCAGGCTATGGCTACACCTTC. Protein: CAISNVGQGAGYGYTF.

The rearrangement links TRBV20-1 to TRBJ1-2; TRBD1 aligns across 8 bases. This CDR3 has 13 residues. V lost 3 bases and J lost 3; bases outside the gene matches: 3. Germline-derived CDR1 and CDR2 are DFQATT and SNEGSKA (reference sequence). The CDR3 sequence is CSASRQGHYGYTF. In DNA, the CDR3 is TGCAGTGCTAGCCGACAGGGGCACTATGGCTACACCTTC.

The chain is built from TRBV20-1 and TRBJ1-2, with D perhaps matching TRBD1 (6 bases). The CDR3 consists of 16 residues. Trimming removed 0 bases from V and 1 base from J, with 15 bases in between. In germline, CDR1 is DFQATT, CDR2 SNEGSKA (reference sequence). Here the CDR3 reads CSARERGTLNNYGYTF. The DNA of the CDR3 is TGCAGTGCTAGAGAAAGGGGGACATTAAATAACTATGGCTACACCTTC.

In DNA form, the CDR3 reads TGTGCCAGCAGCTTTCGGCGGATGGGCTACACCTTC. Its protein is CASSFRRMGYTF. This chain connects TRBV11-2 to TRBJ1-2; D is ambiguous. The CDR3 is 12 amino acids. The V gene's germline CDR1 is SGHAT and CDR2 FQNNGV. V was shortened by 3 bases and J by 8 bases, with 10 bases between the two germline ends.

This clonotype was detected a few times. The chain combines TRBV19 with TRBJ1-3; D might be TRBD1 (5 bases). V lost 3 bases and J lost 0, with 9 bases in between. The CDR3 consists of 15 residues. In germline, CDR1 is LNHDA, CDR2 SQIVND (reference sequence). CDR3: CASSMAGYSGNTIYF. As DNA, the CDR3 is TGTGCCAGTAGTATGGCAGGGTACTCTGGAAACACCATATATTTT.

The chain links TRBV19 to TRBJ1-5, with TRBD1 as a possible D gene (5 bases). The CDR3 runs to 12 residues. In germline, CDR1 is LNHDA, CDR2 SQIVND (reference sequence). V lost 9 bases, J lost 4 bases, and 10 bases lay in between. CDR3 region: CASRRGNQPQHF. DNA of the CDR3: TGTGCCAGCAGGCGGGGGAATCAGCCCCAGCATTTT.

For this clonotype: This may be a read error: a much more frequent sequence differs by one nucleotide. The DNA of the CDR3 is TGTGCCAGTAGTGATAACTATGGCTACACCTTC. Translation gives CASSDNYGYTF. The rearrangement joins TRBV19 to TRBJ1-2, with unresolved D. In germline, CDR1 is LNHDA, CDR2 SQIVND (reference sequence). This CDR3 contains 11 residues. V lost 5 bases, J lost 1 base, and 2 bases lay in between.

The rearrangement links TRBV12-5 to TRBJ2-3; TRBD1 matches 7 bases. The junction had 11 bases not matched to a gene; V was cut back by 5 bases and J by 6 bases. The CDR3 runs to 15 residues. The germline CDR1 and CDR2 sequences are LGHNT and FRNRAP. CDR3 sequence reads: CASGPTGVTGDTQYF. The CDR3 coding sequence is TGTGCTAGTGGTCCAACAGGGGTTACCGGGGATACGCAGTATTTT.

CDR3 sequence: CATSRDGPYEQYF. As DNA, the CDR3 is TGTGCCACCAGCAGAGACGGACCCTACGAGCAGTACTTC. The chain links TRBV15 to TRBJ2-7; no definite D call. The germline V gene encodes CDR1 LNHNV and CDR2 YYDKDF (reference sequence). The CDR3 runs to 13 residues. V lost 0 bases, J lost 2 bases, and 5 bases lay in between.

This clonotype has just one count. The rearrangement uses TRBV24-1 and TRBJ2-2, with 12 positions matching TRBD1. CDR3 size: 18 residues. The J segment lost 6 bases and the V segment lost 0 bases, leaving 7 bases of the junction unmatched. Germline V gives CDR1 KGHDR, CDR2 SFDVKD. The CDR3 bases are TGTGCCACCAGTGATTTGGGGACAGGGGGCATTGTCGCCGGGGAGCTGTTTTTT. This encodes CATSDLGTGGIVAGELFF.

The V and J genes are TRBV20-1 and TRBJ1-6; 9 bases fit TRBD1. This CDR3 region has 16 residues. Germline CDR1 is DFQATT and CDR2 is SNEGSKA (reference sequence). J lost 7 bases, V lost 6 bases, and 13 bases had no gene match. The CDR3 sequence is CSARQGDSSRNSPLHF. The CDR3 DNA reads as TGCAGTGCAAGACAGGGGGATTCATCGCGAAATTCACCCCTCCACTTT.

This chain joins TRBV15 and TRBJ2-3; 12 positions agree with TRBD2. The CDR3 runs to 16 residues. The germline CDR1 and CDR2 sequences are LNHNV and YYDKDF (reference sequence). V trimming: 0 bases; J trimming: 7 bases; junction bases outside the gene matches: 5. For the CDR3, the DNA is TGTGCCACCAGCAGAGAGGCTAGCGGGGGGGCCAATACGCAGTATTTT. Its protein product is CATSREASGGANTQYF.

There are a few counts of this clonotype. The rearrangement links TRBV7-9 to TRBJ2-5; 11 bases match TRBD2. Trimming cost V 1 base and J 4 bases; bases outside gene matches: 8. Germline CDR1 and CDR2: SEHNR and FQNEAQ (reference sequence). CDR3 length equals 17 residues. CDR3 sequence: CASSLGSGGADGETQYF. The CDR3 nucleotides read TGTGCCAGCAGCTTAGGTAGCGGGGGGGCCGACGGAGAGACCCAGTACTTC.

The J gene is TRBJ1-1, the V gene TRBV20-1; 9 bases are a match to TRBD1. The CDR3 totals 14 residues. Germline values: CDR1 DFQATT, CDR2 SNEGSKA (reference sequence). J gave up 3 bases and V 3 bases, and 5 bases lay outside the gene matches. CDR3 loop: CSASGTGWDTEAFF. The CDR3 DNA reads TGCAGTGCTAGCGGGACAGGGTGGGACACTGAAGCTTTCTTT.

The CDR3 DNA follows: TGTGCCAGCAGCAAGGGACAGGGGGTCTATGGCTACACCTTC. Protein: CASSKGQGVYGYTF. The chain recombines TRBV3-1 with TRBJ1-2, with 11 bases fitting TRBD1. CDR3 length: 14 amino acids. The V gene's germline CDR1 is LGHDT and CDR2 YNNKEL (reference sequence). V lost 5 bases to trimming and J lost 4 bases; unmatched junction nucleotides: 3.

V usage is TRBV5-1 and J usage is TRBJ1-2; TRBD1 matches 10 bases. V dropped 0 bases and J dropped 7; count of bases not matched to a gene: 6. The CDR3 contains 15 residues. The germline gives CDR1 SGHRS, CDR2 YFSETQ. CDR3 bases: TGCGCCAGCAGCTTGGATGGGACAGGGGAGGCTGGCTACACCTTC. The encoded protein is CASSLDGTGEAGYTF.

The chain joins TRBV11-3 to TRBJ2-3, with D uncertain. The CDR3 is made up of 13 amino acids. Germline CDR1 SGHNT, CDR2 YENEEA. The germline V and J ends were trimmed by 0 bases and 0 bases, with 1 base remaining between them. The CDR3 DNA is TGTGCCAGCAGCTTAGAAAGCACAGATACGCAGTATTTT. Amino acids: CASSLESTDTQYF. Drawing the rest from reference TRBV11-3 and TRBJ2-3, the complete variable domain is EAGVVQSPRYKIIEKKQPVAFWCNPISGHNTLYWYLQNLGQGPELLIRYENEEAVDDSQLPKDRFSAERLKGVDSTLKIQPAELGDSAVYLCASSLESTDTQYFGPGTRLTVL.

This clonotype was seen only a few times. The chain couples TRBV2 to TRBJ1-1; D uncertain. The V and J ends lost 7 bases and 0 bases respectively, with 9 bases between them. The CDR3 has 13 residues. CDR1 is SNHLY and CDR2 is FYNNEI in the germline V gene. In DNA form, the CDR3 reads TGTGCCAGCAACGAGGACTTGAACACTGAAGCTTTCTTT. Protein product: CASNEDLNTEAFF.